These 13 T cell receptor beta chains were all obtained from the same sample, sequenced in a study of CD4 T cells in relation to SARS-CoV-2 and coronaviruses (dated by TCRdb to about 2021). The library was produced with the immunoSEQ multiplex PCR assay. TCRdb took over this immuneACCESS table, retaining in-frame rearrangements with V and J assigned. Such tables are incomplete; in checked studies, under half of the missing clones stem from an unresolved V gene, and the remainder is unexplained. This sample is represented by 50,000 to 70,000 clones; over 80% of them were singletons. The ten most abundant clones make up about 1.6% of the sample. CD4+ T cells from unexposed donors were collected before the COVID-19 pandemic (2011-2018). Material for sequencing was memory CD4+ T cells from PBMCs. Explained via the paper, the cell subset or site label denotes: memory (non-naive) CD4+ T cells. Source of these receptors: a human donor in good health.

This rearrangement joins TRBV5-6 to TRBJ1-6; the D gene is possibly TRBD1 (6 bases). The germline V gene has CDR1 SGHDT and CDR2 YYEEEE. The CDR3 sequence is 13 residues long. Trimming removed 2 bases from V and 9 bases from J, with 9 bases in between. CDR3 nucleotide sequence: TGTGCCAGCAGCTTAGCCAGGGGTTCACCCCTCCACTTT. As protein: CASSLARGSPLHF. The full variable domain, its missing parts supplied by reference TRBV5-6 and TRBJ1-6, is DAGVTQSPTHLIKTRGQQVTLRCSPKSGHDTVSWYQQALGQGPQFIFQYYEEEERQRGNFPDRFSGHQFPNYSSELNVNALLLGDSALYLCASSLARGSPLHFGNGTRLTVT.

The chain is built from TRBV6-6 and TRBJ1-5, with D maybe TRBD1 (6 bases). Germline loops: CDR1 MNHNY, CDR2 SVGAGI (reference sequence). There are 15 residues in the CDR3. Between the trimmed V and J ends, which lost 5 bases and 0 bases, there was a span of 11 bases. The CDR3 spells CASSPTGNSNQPQHF. In DNA, the CDR3 is TGTGCCAGCAGTCCTACAGGGAATAGCAATCAGCCCCAGCATTTT.

The V and J genes are TRBV11-2 and TRBJ2-1; D assignment may be TRBD1 or TRBD2 (6 bases each). The CDR3 spans 20 residues. V was pared by 0 bases and J by 0 bases, with 21 bases between. Germline V gene data show CDR1 as SGHAT and CDR2 as FQNNGV. CDR3: CASSLDRWGAAGRSYNEQFF. CDR3 nucleotides: TGTGCCAGCAGCTTAGATCGCTGGGGGGCAGCGGGCCGCTCCTACAATGAGCAGTTCTTC.

DNA for the CDR3: TGCGCCAGCAGTCAATCGGTCAGGGAAAGGCCCCAAGAGACCCAGTACTTC. Protein product: CASSQSVRERPQETQYF. The rearrangement links TRBV23-1 to TRBJ2-5; D perhaps matches TRBD1 (5 bases). TRBV23-1 is an ORF; its function is uncertain. This CDR3 contains 17 residues. Trimming cost V 0 bases and J 1 base, with 15 bases left between them.

This clone was detected only a few times. The chain carries TRBV3-1 (or the pseudogene TRBV3-2) and TRBJ2-7; D not certain. V was clipped by 1 base and J by 4 bases, with 8 bases between them. This CDR3 contains 13 residues. Germline CDR1 and CDR2: LGHDT and YNNKEL (reference sequence). CDR3 protein: CASSQGLQYEQYF. CDR3 in DNA: TGTGCCAGCAGCCAAGGTCTGCAGTACGAGCAGTACTTC.

Only a few counts were recorded for this clone. One junction end disagrees with the germline gene, perhaps due to a read error. The chain recombines TRBV3-1 (or the pseudogene TRBV3-2) with TRBJ1-2; the match to TRBD1 covers 9 bases. Germline assignment: CDR1 LGHDT and CDR2 YNNKEL (reference sequence). The length of the CDR3 is 11 residues. The CDR3 DNA follows: TGTGCCAGCAGCCAAGAGGGACAGGGTGCCTTC. This codes for CASSQEGQGAF.

The genes are TRBV14 and TRBJ1-6; D is unclear. Germline values: CDR1 SGHDN, CDR2 FVKESK. Trimming shortened V by 8 bases and J by 14 bases, and 16 bases separated the two germline ends. The CDR3 consists of 12 residues. The CDR3 sequence: CASGGSSPALHF. In DNA form, the CDR3 reads TGTGCCAGCGGAGGATCGTCCCCGGCCCTCCACTTT.

V gene TRBV7-9 combines with J gene TRBJ2-3; TRBD2 matches at 13 bases. Germline CDR1 and CDR2: SEHNR and FQNEAQ (reference sequence). This CDR3 is 16 amino acids long. The V and J ends lost 5 bases and 2 bases, in that order; junction bases with no gene match: 4. CDR3 coding DNA: TGTGCCAGCAGCCTACTAGCGGGAGGGGACACAGATACGCAGTATTTT. Translated: CASSLLAGGDTDTQYF.

J is TRBJ2-2 and V is TRBV5-5; D possibly corresponds to TRBD2 (5 bases). The CDR3 is 15 amino acids. Trimming took off 4 bases at V and 3 bases at J, with 13 bases between the two ends. Germline V lookup: CDR1 SGHKS, CDR2 YYEKEE (reference sequence). In nucleotides, the CDR3 is TGTGCCAGCAGCCCCCGGACTTTCTACACCGGGGAGCTGTTTTTT. Protein product: CASSPRTFYTGELFF.

The gene calls are TRBV6-2 or TRBV6-3 and TRBJ2-3, with TRBD1 as a possible D gene (6 bases). Germline CDR1 reads MNHEY; CDR2 reads SVGEGT. Trimming cost V 5 bases and J 4 bases, with 10 bases left between them. This CDR3 comprises 13 residues. CDR3 sequence: CASSRDTSDTQYF. For the CDR3, the DNA is TGTGCCAGCAGTCGGGACACTTCAGATACGCAGTATTTT.

The chain couples TRBV30 to TRBJ1-5; 9 positions match TRBD1. The CDR3 contains 14 residues. Germline loops: CDR1 GTSNPN, CDR2 SVGIG (reference sequence). V was pared by 5 bases and J by 7 bases, with 9 bases of the junction left unmatched. DNA of the CDR3: TGTGCCTGGGATACAGGGGGCTTCGGGCAGCCCCAGCATTTT. Translated: CAWDTGGFGQPQHF.

This clone was seen more than once but under ten times. The chain's CDR3 is CASSPSGGRETQYF. The CDR3 DNA is TGTGCCAGCAGCCCCTCGGGGGGGAGAGAGACCCAGTACTTC. The genes are TRBV7-3 and TRBJ2-5; 8 nucleotides line up with TRBD2. Germline CDR1 SGHTA, CDR2 FQGTGA. This CDR3 is 14 amino acids long. The trim removed 5 bases at V and 4 bases at J, leaving 6 bases unmatched.

The chain joins TRBV3-1 (or the pseudogene TRBV3-2) to TRBJ2-5, with 8 positions matching TRBD2. V lost 4 bases, J lost 5 bases, and 3 bases stayed unmatched. CDR3 length: 13 amino acids. Germline V gene sequence: CDR1 LGHDT, CDR2 YNNKEL (reference sequence). DNA of the CDR3: TGTGCCAGCAGCCCCGGGAGGGGGGAGACCCAGTACTTC. Translated: CASSPGRGETQYF.